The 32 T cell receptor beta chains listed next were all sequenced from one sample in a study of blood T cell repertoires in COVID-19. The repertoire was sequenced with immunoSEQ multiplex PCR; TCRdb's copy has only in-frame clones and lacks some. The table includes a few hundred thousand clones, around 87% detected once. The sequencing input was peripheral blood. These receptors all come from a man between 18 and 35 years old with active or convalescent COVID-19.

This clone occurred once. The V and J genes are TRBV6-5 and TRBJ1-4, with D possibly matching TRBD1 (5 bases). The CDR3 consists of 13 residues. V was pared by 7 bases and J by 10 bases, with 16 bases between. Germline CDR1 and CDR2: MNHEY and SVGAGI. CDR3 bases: TGTGCCAGCACTGGGCAGGGAAAAGGAAAACTGTTTTTT. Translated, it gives CASTGQGKGKLFF.

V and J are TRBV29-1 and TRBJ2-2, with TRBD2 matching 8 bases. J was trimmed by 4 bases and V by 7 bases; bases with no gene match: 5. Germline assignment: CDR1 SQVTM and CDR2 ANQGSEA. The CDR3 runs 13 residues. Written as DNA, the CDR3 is TGCAGCGGGCGGGGGGCGGCCACCGGGGAGCTGTTTTTT. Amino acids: CSGRGAATGELFF.

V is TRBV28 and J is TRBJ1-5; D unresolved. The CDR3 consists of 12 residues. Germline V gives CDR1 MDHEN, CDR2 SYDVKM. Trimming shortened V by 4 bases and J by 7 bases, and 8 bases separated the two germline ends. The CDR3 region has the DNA TGTGCCAGCAGTTATATGTCCCAGCCCCAGCATTTT. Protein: CASSYMSQPQHF.

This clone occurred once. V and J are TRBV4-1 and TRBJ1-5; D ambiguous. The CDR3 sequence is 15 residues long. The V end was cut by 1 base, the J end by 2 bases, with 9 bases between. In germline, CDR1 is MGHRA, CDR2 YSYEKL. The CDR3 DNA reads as TGCGCCAGCAGCCAAGTTCCGCAGGGCAATCAGCCCCAGCATTTT. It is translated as CASSQVPQGNQPQHF.

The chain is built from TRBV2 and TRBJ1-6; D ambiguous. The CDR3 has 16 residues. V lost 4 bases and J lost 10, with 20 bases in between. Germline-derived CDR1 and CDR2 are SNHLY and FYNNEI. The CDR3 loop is CASSAEIQTESSPLHF. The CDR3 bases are TGTGCCAGCAGTGCCGAAATTCAAACAGAATCCTCACCCCTCCACTTT.

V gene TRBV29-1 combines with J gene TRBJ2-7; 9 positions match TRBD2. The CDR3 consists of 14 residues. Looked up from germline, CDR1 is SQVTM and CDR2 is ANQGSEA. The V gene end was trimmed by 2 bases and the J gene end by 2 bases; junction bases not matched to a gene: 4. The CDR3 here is CSVELGGRAYEQYF. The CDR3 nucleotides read TGCAGCGTTGAATTGGGCGGGAGGGCCTACGAGCAGTACTTC.

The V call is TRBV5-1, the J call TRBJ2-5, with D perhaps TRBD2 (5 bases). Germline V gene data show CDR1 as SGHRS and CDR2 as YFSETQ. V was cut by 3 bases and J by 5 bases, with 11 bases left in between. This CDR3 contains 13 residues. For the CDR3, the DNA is TGCGCCAGCAGCTGGGAGACGGGGGAGACCCAGTACTTC. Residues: CASSWETGETQYF.

CDR3 protein: CASSPGTGVYYEQYF. CDR3 sequence (DNA): TGTGCCAGCTCACCCGGGACAGGGGTTTACTACGAGCAGTACTTC. The chain has TRBV18 and TRBJ2-7; 10 bases line up with TRBD1. The V gene's germline CDR1 is KGHSH and CDR2 LQKENI. V was pared by 3 bases and J by 3 bases, with 5 bases of the junction left unmatched. The CDR3 runs to 15 residues.

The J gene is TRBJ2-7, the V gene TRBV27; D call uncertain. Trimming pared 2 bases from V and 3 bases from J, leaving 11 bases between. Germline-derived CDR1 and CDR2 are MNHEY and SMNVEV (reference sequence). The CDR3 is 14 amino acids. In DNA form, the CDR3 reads TGTGCCAGCAGTTTAGAACGAGGAATCTACGAGCAGTACTTC. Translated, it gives CASSLERGIYEQYF.

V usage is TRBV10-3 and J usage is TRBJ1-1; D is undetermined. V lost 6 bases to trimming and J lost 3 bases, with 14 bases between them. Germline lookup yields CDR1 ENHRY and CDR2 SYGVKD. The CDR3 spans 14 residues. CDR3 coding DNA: TGTGCCATCAGAAATACAGCCCGGTACACTGAAGCTTTCTTT. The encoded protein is CAIRNTARYTEAFF.

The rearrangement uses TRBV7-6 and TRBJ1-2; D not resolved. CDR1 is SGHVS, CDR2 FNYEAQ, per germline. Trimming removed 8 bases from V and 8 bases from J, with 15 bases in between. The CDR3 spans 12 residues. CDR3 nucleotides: TGTGCCAGCGGAGGGTACGGTTTGGGCTACACCTTC. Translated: CASGGYGLGYTF.

Here the CDR3 reads CAISESTAGRGEQFF. The CDR3 nucleotides read TGTGCCATCAGTGAGTCGACAGCGGGGAGGGGTGAGCAGTTCTTC. V is TRBV10-3 and J is TRBJ2-1; 7 nucleotides line up with TRBD2. Germline V gives CDR1 ENHRY, CDR2 SYGVKD. V was clipped by 0 bases and J by 9 bases; unmatched bases: 8. This CDR3 region has 15 residues.

The CDR3: CASKGTGAYEQYF. The CDR3 DNA reads as TGTGCCAGTAAAGGGACGGGAGCCTACGAGCAGTACTTC. This rearrangement joins TRBV12-3 or TRBV12-4 to TRBJ2-7; D might be TRBD2 (6 bases). The V gene lost 9 bases and the J gene lost 2 bases, with 14 bases spanning the gap. This CDR3 comprises 13 residues.

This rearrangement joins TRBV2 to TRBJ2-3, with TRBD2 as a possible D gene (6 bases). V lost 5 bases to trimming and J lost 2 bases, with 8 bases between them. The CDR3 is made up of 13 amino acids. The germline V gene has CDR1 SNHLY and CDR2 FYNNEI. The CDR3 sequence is CASSLGLTDTQYF. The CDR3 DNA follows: TGTGCCAGCAGTTTGGGACTCACAGATACGCAGTATTTT.

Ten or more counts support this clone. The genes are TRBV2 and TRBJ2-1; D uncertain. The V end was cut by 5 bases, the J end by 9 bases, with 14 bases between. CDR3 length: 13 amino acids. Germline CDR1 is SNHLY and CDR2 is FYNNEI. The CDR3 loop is CASSTILGIEQFF. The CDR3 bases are TGTGCCAGCAGTACTATTCTAGGTATTGAGCAGTTCTTC.

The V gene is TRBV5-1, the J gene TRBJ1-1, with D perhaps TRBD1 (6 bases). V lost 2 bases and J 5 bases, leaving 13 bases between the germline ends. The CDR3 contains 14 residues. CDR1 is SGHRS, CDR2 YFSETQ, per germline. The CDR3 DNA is TGCGCCAGCAGCTTAGGGGGTTTTATTACTGAAGCTTTCTTT. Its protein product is CASSLGGFITEAFF.

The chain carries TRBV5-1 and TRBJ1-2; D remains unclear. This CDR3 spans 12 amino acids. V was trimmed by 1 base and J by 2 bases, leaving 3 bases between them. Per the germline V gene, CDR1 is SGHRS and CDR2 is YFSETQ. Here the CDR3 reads CASSLSNYGYTF. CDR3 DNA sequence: TGCGCCAGCAGCTTGTCGAACTATGGCTACACCTTC.

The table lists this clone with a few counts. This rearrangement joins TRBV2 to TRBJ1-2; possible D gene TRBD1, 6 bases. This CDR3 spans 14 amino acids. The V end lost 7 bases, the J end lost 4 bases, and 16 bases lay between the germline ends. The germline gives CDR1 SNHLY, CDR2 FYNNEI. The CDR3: CASTNSGTPYGYTF. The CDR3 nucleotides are TGTGCCAGCACCAATTCCGGGACACCCTATGGCTACACCTTC.

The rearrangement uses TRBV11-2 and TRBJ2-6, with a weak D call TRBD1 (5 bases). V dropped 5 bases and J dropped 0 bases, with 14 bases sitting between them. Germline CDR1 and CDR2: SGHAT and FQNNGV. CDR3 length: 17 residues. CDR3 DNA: TGTGCCAGCAGCATCACAGCAGGGTACTCTGGGGCCAACGTCCTGACTTTC. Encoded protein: CASSITAGYSGANVLTF.

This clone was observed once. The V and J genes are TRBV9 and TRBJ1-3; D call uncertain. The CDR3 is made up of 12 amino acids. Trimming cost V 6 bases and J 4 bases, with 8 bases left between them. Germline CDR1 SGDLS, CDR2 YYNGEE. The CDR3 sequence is CASNSFGNTIYF. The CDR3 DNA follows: TGTGCCAGCAATTCTTTCGGAAACACCATATATTTT.

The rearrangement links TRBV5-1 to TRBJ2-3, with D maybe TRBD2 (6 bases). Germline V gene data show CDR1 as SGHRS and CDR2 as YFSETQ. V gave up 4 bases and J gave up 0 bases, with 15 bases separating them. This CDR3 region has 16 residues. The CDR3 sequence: CASSATISGSTDTQYF. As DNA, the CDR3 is TGCGCCAGCAGCGCTACCATTAGCGGTAGCACAGATACGCAGTATTTT.

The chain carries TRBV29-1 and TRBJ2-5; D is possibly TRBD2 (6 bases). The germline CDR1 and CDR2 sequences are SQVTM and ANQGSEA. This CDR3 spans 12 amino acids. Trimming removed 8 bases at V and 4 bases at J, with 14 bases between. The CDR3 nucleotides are TGCAGCCCCAAGGGAGCGGGAGAGACCCAGTACTTC. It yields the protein CSPKGAGETQYF.

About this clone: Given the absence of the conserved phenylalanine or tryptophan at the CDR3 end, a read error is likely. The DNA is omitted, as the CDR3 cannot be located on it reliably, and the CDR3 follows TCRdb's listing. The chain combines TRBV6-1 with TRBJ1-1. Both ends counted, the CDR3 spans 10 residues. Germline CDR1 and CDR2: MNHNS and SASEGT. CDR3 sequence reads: CASSEATGVL.

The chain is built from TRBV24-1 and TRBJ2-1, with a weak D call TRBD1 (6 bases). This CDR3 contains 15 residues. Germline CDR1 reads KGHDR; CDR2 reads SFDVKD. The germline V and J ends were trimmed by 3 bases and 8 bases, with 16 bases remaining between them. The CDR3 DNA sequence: TGTGCCACCAGTGATACAACACAGGGCACATATGAGCAGTTCTTC. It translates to CATSDTTQGTYEQFF.

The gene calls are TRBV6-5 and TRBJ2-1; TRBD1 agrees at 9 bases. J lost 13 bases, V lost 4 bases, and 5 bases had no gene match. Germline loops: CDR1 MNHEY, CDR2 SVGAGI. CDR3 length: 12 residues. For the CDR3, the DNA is TGTGCCAGCAGTTGGGACAGGGTGATTCAGTTCTTC. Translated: CASSWDRVIQFF.

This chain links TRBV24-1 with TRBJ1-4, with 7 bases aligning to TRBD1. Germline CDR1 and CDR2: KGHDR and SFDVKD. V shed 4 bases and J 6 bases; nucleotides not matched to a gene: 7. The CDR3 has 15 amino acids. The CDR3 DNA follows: TGTGCCACCAGTGACAACAGGGGACGGGATGAAAAACTGTTTTTT. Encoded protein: CATSDNRGRDEKLFF.

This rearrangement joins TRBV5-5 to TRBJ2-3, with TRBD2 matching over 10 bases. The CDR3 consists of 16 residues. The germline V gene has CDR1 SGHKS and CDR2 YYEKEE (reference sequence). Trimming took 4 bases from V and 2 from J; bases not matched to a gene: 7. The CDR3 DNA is TGTGCCAGCAGCCTTGCTAGCGGGAGTCTCACAGATACGCAGTATTTT. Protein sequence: CASSLASGSLTDTQYF.

The CDR3 region has the DNA TGTGCCAGCTCACCTGCGGGGAAAGATCAGCCCCAGCATTTT. Translated: CASSPAGKDQPQHF. The V and J genes are TRBV18 and TRBJ1-5; D call uncertain. Trimming stripped 3 bases from V and 5 bases from J, with 11 bases between. This CDR3 spans 14 amino acids. The germline V gene has CDR1 KGHSH and CDR2 LQKENI.

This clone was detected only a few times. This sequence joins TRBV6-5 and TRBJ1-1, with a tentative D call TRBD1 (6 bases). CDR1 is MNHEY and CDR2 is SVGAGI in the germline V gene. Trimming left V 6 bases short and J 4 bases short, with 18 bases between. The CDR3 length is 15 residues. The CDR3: CASRSGQRWGTEAFF. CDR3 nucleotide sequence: TGTGCCAGCAGATCCGGACAGAGATGGGGCACTGAAGCTTTCTTT.

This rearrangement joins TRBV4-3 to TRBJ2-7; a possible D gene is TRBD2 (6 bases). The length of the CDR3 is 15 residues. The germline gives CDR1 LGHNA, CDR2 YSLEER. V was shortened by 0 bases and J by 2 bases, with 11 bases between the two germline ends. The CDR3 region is CASSQDAGSAYEQYF. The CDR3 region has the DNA TGCGCCAGCAGCCAAGATGCCGGGAGTGCCTACGAGCAGTACTTC.

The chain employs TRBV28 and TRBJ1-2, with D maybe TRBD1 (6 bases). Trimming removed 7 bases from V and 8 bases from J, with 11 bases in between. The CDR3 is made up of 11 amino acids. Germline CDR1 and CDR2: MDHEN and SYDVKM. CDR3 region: CASTTGWGYTF. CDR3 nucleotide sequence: TGTGCCAGCACGACAGGTTGGGGCTACACCTTC.

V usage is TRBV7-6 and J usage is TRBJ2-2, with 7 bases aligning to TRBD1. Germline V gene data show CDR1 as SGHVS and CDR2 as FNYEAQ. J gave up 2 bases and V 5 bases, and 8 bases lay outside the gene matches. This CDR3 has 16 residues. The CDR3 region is CASSPPTGVNTGELFF. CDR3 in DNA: TGTGCCAGCAGCCCCCCAACAGGGGTCAACACCGGGGAGCTGTTTTTT.